The 27 T cell receptor beta chains presented below share a single source sample, sequenced in a study of blood T cell repertoires in COVID-19. Profiled with immunoSEQ multiplex PCR; TCRdb holds only in-frame clones, not every one. The table has approximately 300,000 clones, more than 90% seen once. The sequencing input was PBMCs or T cells enriched from blood (not recorded which). These receptors originate from a woman in her 30s who had recovered from COVID-19.

The chain has TRBV7-8 and TRBJ2-1, with 9 bases matching TRBD1. The germline gives CDR1 SGHVS, CDR2 FQNEAQ. V dropped 2 bases and J dropped 2; count of bases not matched to a gene: 1. The CDR3 has 15 amino acids. CDR3 DNA: TGTGCCAGCAGCTTAACAGGGGGCACCTACAATGAGCAGTTCTTC. It encodes CASSLTGGTYNEQFF.

This clone has only one observation. V is TRBV5-4 and J is TRBJ2-7, with 7 bases identical to TRBD1. The CDR3 contains 16 residues. J gave up 0 bases and V 4 bases, and 10 bases lay outside the gene matches. The germline V gene has CDR1 SGHNT and CDR2 YYREEE (reference sequence). CDR3 coding DNA: TGTGCCAGCAGCCCCAGACCGGGACAGAGCTCCTACGAGCAGTACTTC. Protein sequence: CASSPRPGQSSYEQYF. The whole variable domain, remainder taken from reference TRBV5-4 and TRBJ2-7, is ETGVTQSPTHLIKTRGQQVTLRCSSQSGHNTVSWYQQALGQGPQFIFQYYREEENGRGNFPPRFSGLQFPNYSSELNVNALELDDSALYLCASSPRPGQSSYEQYFGPGTRLTVT.

J is TRBJ1-1 and V is TRBV10-3; no clear D gene. The CDR3 covers 14 residues. The V and J ends lost 2 bases and 1 base respectively, with 8 bases between them. The V gene's germline CDR1 is ENHRY and CDR2 SYGVKD. The CDR3 DNA is TGTGCCATCAGTGAGAACATGGCGAACACTGAAGCTTTCTTT. Amino acids: CAISENMANTEAFF.

This chain uses TRBV9 with TRBJ2-7; D is ambiguous. Germline CDR1 reads SGDLS; CDR2 reads YYNGEE. V was clipped by 0 bases and J by 2 bases, with 15 bases between them. This CDR3 spans 16 amino acids. CDR3: CASSVGSDPAAYEQYF. The CDR3 DNA reads TGTGCCAGCAGCGTAGGGAGCGACCCCGCAGCCTACGAGCAGTACTTC.

The chain carries TRBV3-1 (or the pseudogene TRBV3-2) and TRBJ2-7; tentatively, D is TRBD1 (6 bases). The V end lost 0 bases, the J end lost 3 bases, and 12 bases lay between the germline ends. This CDR3 spans 15 amino acids. Per the germline V gene, CDR1 is LGHDT and CDR2 is YNNKEL (reference sequence). The CDR3 sequence is CASSQDGGRSYEQYF. The CDR3 region has the DNA TGTGCCAGCAGCCAAGATGGGGGCAGGAGCTACGAGCAGTACTTC.

The chain employs TRBV27 and TRBJ1-6, with a possible D match to TRBD1 (5 bases). CDR3 length equals 16 residues. Germline V gene data show CDR1 as MNHEY and CDR2 as SMNVEV (reference sequence). V gave up 5 bases and J gave up 1 base, with 12 bases separating them. CDR3 protein: CASSLSGRSYNSPLHF. As DNA, the CDR3 is TGTGCCAGCAGTCTCTCAGGGAGGTCCTATAATTCACCCCTCCACTTT.

The chain links TRBV3-1 (or the pseudogene TRBV3-2) to TRBJ2-5; D not certain. Germline V gene lookup returns CDR1 LGHDT and CDR2 YNNKEL (reference sequence). Trimming pared 0 bases from V and 1 base from J, leaving 6 bases between. The CDR3 has 14 residues. The DNA of the CDR3 is TGTGCCAGCAGCCAAGATTCAGGCCAAGAGACCCAGTACTTC. Protein: CASSQDSGQETQYF.

This clone appeared once. The chain joins TRBV27 to TRBJ2-2; 9 bases align to TRBD2. Germline V CDR1 and CDR2: MNHEY, SMNVEV (reference sequence). V was clipped by 4 bases and J by 7 bases; unmatched bases: 4. This CDR3 is 14 amino acids long. The CDR3 bases are TGTGCCAGCAGTTCGCGGGGGGGCCTCGGGGAGCTGTTTTTT. Protein: CASSSRGGLGELFF.

This rearrangement joins TRBV6-5 to TRBJ2-3; D is undetermined. The CDR3 is made up of 14 amino acids. Germline lookup yields CDR1 MNHEY and CDR2 SVGAGI. The ends were cut back, 2 bases at V and 1 base at J, with 7 bases in the middle. CDR3 loop: CASSYGPGTDTQYF. The CDR3 coding sequence is TGTGCCAGCAGTTACGGGCCGGGCACAGATACGCAGTATTTT.

The rearrangement links TRBV11-2 to TRBJ2-3; 12 nucleotides agree with TRBD1. This CDR3 is built from 15 residues. The trim removed 2 bases at V and 9 bases at J, leaving 6 bases unmatched. Germline lookup yields CDR1 SGHAT and CDR2 FQNNGV. The CDR3 nucleotides read TGTGCCAGCAGCTTATGGGGACAGGGGGCCGGGACGCAGTATTTT. Translating gives CASSLWGQGAGTQYF.

The chain combines TRBV19 with TRBJ1-5; D may be TRBD1 (5 bases). Trimming left V 5 bases short and J 4 bases short, with 15 bases between. This CDR3 has 15 amino acids. Germline lookup yields CDR1 LNHDA and CDR2 SQIVND (reference sequence). DNA of the CDR3: TGTGCCAGTAGTCTCAGGGCAGGTGGGAATCAGCCCCAGCATTTT. Translation gives CASSLRAGGNQPQHF.

V usage is TRBV6-6 and J usage is TRBJ2-7; the D is unclear. This CDR3 contains 14 residues. Trimming shortened V by 7 bases and J by 2 bases, and 15 bases separated the two germline ends. Germline V gene data show CDR1 as MNHNY and CDR2 as SVGAGI (reference sequence). This chain's CDR3 is CASIRGPTTYEQYF. CDR3 DNA sequence: TGTGCCAGCATTAGAGGTCCCACAACCTACGAGCAGTACTTC.

The V gene is TRBV3-1 (or the pseudogene TRBV3-2), the J gene TRBJ1-1; possibly TRBD1 for D (6 bases). CDR3 length: 14 amino acids. V lost 3 bases and J lost 1, with 9 bases in between. The germline CDR1 and CDR2 sequences are LGHDT and YNNKEL (reference sequence). CDR3 protein: CASSHGQRNTEAFF. As DNA, the CDR3 is TGTGCCAGCAGCCACGGACAGAGGAACACTGAAGCTTTCTTT.

This clone appeared a single time. The chain uses TRBV28 and TRBJ1-1; D is undetermined. This CDR3 comprises 18 residues. V was cut by 2 bases and J by 1 base, with 20 bases left in between. Germline-derived CDR1 and CDR2 are MDHEN and SYDVKM. Written as DNA, the CDR3 is TGTGCCAGCAGTTTACCCACGACGTCGCCAGGCGCGAACACTGAAGCTTTCTTT. Translation gives CASSLPTTSPGANTEAFF.

With respect to this clone: One end of the junction fails to match germline, which may point to a read error. The chain couples TRBV7-7 to TRBJ2-5; perhaps TRBD1 as D (5 bases). Germline CDR1 is SSHAT and CDR2 is FNYEAQ (reference sequence). The CDR3 is 15 amino acids. The CDR3 nucleotides read TGTGCTAGCAGCTTAGGACACAACAACCAAGAGACCCAGTACTTC. Translating gives CASSLGHNNQETQYF. Full variable domain (remainder filled in from reference TRBV7-7 and TRBJ2-5): GAGVSQSPRYKVTKRGQDVTLRCDPISSHATLYWYQQALGQGPEFLTYFNYEAQPDKSGLPSDRFSAERPEGSISTLTIQRTEQRDSAMYRCASSLGHNNQETQYFGPGTRLLVL.

This clone was found a few times. At one boundary the junction diverges from the germline segment, which might be a read error. The chain is built from TRBV7-9 and TRBJ2-7; D is unresolved. CDR3 length equals 12 residues. Germline CDR1 reads SEHNR; CDR2 reads FQNEAQ (reference sequence). CDR3 sequence reads: CASSLDIFPSDF. In DNA, the CDR3 is TGTGCCAGCAGCTTAGATATCTTTCCTAGTGACTTC.

V gene TRBV28 combines with J gene TRBJ1-4; D ambiguous. CDR3 size: 13 residues. V lost 8 bases and J lost 4, with 11 bases in between. Germline lookup yields CDR1 MDHEN and CDR2 SYDVKM. The CDR3 nucleotides are TGTGCCAGCCAGAGGGTGGGTAATGAAAAACTGTTTTTT. It translates to CASQRVGNEKLFF.

The chain employs TRBV2 and TRBJ2-1; TRBD2 aligns across 8 bases. The CDR3 has 14 amino acids. V shed 10 bases and J 0 bases; nucleotides not matched to a gene: 5. Germline-derived CDR1 and CDR2 are SNHLY and FYNNEI. The CDR3 loop is CATVSGNSYNEQFF. As DNA, the CDR3 is TGTGCCACCGTTAGCGGGAACTCCTACAATGAGCAGTTCTTC.

The CDR3 sequence: CASSAERGGTEAFF. The CDR3 DNA is TGTGCCAGCAGCGCCGAGAGGGGGGGGACTGAAGCTTTCTTT. The chain carries TRBV2 and TRBJ1-1, with a weak D call TRBD1 (6 bases). CDR3 size: 14 residues. CDR1 SNHLY and CDR2 FYNNEI come from the germline V gene. V lost 6 bases and J lost 5, with 16 bases in between.

This clone was found a few times. The J gene is TRBJ2-3, the V gene TRBV15; 8 positions match TRBD1. Germline CDR1 and CDR2: LNHNV and YYDKDF (reference sequence). This CDR3 spans 15 amino acids. The junction had 9 bases not matched to a gene; V was cut back by 1 base and J by 9 bases. CDR3 DNA: TGTGCCACCAGCAGAGGAAGACAGGGGAGCGACACGCAGTATTTT. Translation gives CATSRGRQGSDTQYF. The full variable domain, completed using reference TRBV15 and TRBJ2-3, is DAMVIQNPRYQVTQFGKPVTLSCSQTLNHNVMYWYQQKSSQAPKLLFHYYDKDFNNEADTPDNFQSRRPNTSFCFLDIRSPGLGDTAMYLCATSRGRQGSDTQYFGPGTRLTVL.

The V call is TRBV3-1 (or the pseudogene TRBV3-2), the J call TRBJ1-1; D call uncertain. Germline-derived CDR1 and CDR2 are LGHDT and YNNKEL (reference sequence). This CDR3 has 17 residues. Trimming shortened V by 1 base and J by 1 base, and 16 bases separated the two germline ends. The CDR3 DNA reads as TGTGCCAGCAGCCAAGCTCGGGTGGGAGGTTCGAACACTGAAGCTTTCTTT. Its translation: CASSQARVGGSNTEAFF.

This clone was seen a single time. V usage is TRBV9 and J usage is TRBJ1-2; TRBD1 matches at 7 bases. Germline V CDR1 and CDR2: SGDLS, YYNGEE. This CDR3 is built from 14 residues. V gave up 4 bases and J gave up 4 bases; unmatched junction bases: 7. In DNA, the CDR3 is TGTGCCAGCAGCACCTTGACAGGGACCTATGGCTACACCTTC. Translated, it gives CASSTLTGTYGYTF.

The rearrangement links TRBV9 to TRBJ2-1, with D maybe TRBD2 (7 bases). V lost 3 bases, J lost 2 bases, and 15 bases lay in between. The length of the CDR3 is 16 residues. The germline V gene has CDR1 SGDLS and CDR2 YYNGEE. The chain's CDR3 is CASSAAGGPPYNEQFF. The DNA for the CDR3 is TGTGCCAGCAGCGCCGCCGGGGGGCCCCCCTACAATGAGCAGTTCTTC.

J is TRBJ1-5 and V is TRBV10-3; TRBD1 aligns across 7 bases. Germline V gene sequence: CDR1 ENHRY, CDR2 SYGVKD. This CDR3 contains 15 residues. V lost 10 bases, J lost 6 bases, and 15 bases stayed unmatched. The CDR3 DNA reads TGTGCCAGCAATACAGGGGAAGGCCCCTCTCAGCCCCAGCATTTT. Translated, it gives CASNTGEGPSQPQHF.

V and J are TRBV27 and TRBJ2-1; 10 positions agree with TRBD2. V trimming: 6 bases; J trimming: 10 bases; junction bases outside the gene matches: 12. Germline V gene lookup returns CDR1 MNHEY and CDR2 SMNVEV (reference sequence). The CDR3 has 15 residues. CDR3 coding DNA: TGTGCCAGCAGAGCCGGACTAGCGGCAACAGGGGAGCAGTTCTTC. Amino acid sequence: CASRAGLAATGEQFF.

J is TRBJ1-2 and V is TRBV28; D gene uncertain. V lost 6 bases to trimming and J lost 8 bases, with 13 bases between them. Germline-derived CDR1 and CDR2 are MDHEN and SYDVKM. The length of the CDR3 is 12 residues. Written as DNA, the CDR3 is TGTGCCAGCAGCTCCGTCGCTAGGGGCTACACCTTC. This sequence encodes CASSSVARGYTF.

This clone has a single count. The genes are TRBV10-3 and TRBJ2-4; 8 positions agree with TRBD2. Germline V CDR1 and CDR2: ENHRY, SYGVKD. This CDR3 region has 17 residues. V shed 0 bases, J shed 3 bases, and the junction held 7 bases outside the gene matches. Written as DNA, the CDR3 is TGTGCCATCAGTGAGTCAGGGCTAGCGGGTGTCAAAAACATTCAGTACTTC. Protein sequence: CAISESGLAGVKNIQYF.